These 8 T cell receptor beta chains were all obtained from the same sample, sequenced in a study of radiation and T cells in renal cell carcinoma. Time point of the sample: blood 2 weeks post-SBRT. Specified treatment: 15 Gy SBRT to primary tumor, nephrectomy 4 weeks later. The protocol was immunoSEQ multiplex PCR, while the TCRdb copy is restricted to in-frame clones and leaves out a portion. The table has 70,000 to 100,000 clones, around 85% seen once. The sequencing here drew on blood, taken from a patient whose treatment included radiotherapy and nephrectomy. Every receptor here comes from a woman in her 50s with renal cell carcinoma.

The V gene is TRBV30, the J gene TRBJ2-7; D may match TRBD1 or TRBD2 (5 bases each). The germline CDR1 and CDR2 sequences are GTSNPN and SVGIG (reference sequence). This CDR3 has 12 amino acids. CDR3 nucleotides: TGTGCGGTGGGGACCTTGGCTTCCGAGCAGTACTTC. This encodes CAVGTLASEQYF.

This clone was seen just once. V and J are TRBV19 and TRBJ1-5; weak D call: TRBD1 (6 bases). Trimming cost V 6 bases and J 6 bases, with 18 bases left between them. The CDR3 runs to 15 residues. Looked up from germline, CDR1 is LNHDA and CDR2 is SQIVND (reference sequence). CDR3 DNA sequence: TGTGCCAGTAGGATCGTCCCAGGGGATGGTCAGCCCCAGCATTTT. As protein: CASRIVPGDGQPQHF.

The chain uses TRBV28 and TRBJ1-5, with 9 nucleotides matching TRBD1. This CDR3 region has 14 residues. V trimming: 6 bases; J trimming: 7 bases; junction bases outside the gene matches: 7. Germline values: CDR1 MDHEN, CDR2 SYDVKM. CDR3 amino acids: CASSLDRGGQPQHF. CDR3 in DNA: TGTGCCAGCAGCTTGGACAGGGGAGGGCAGCCCCAGCATTTT. Variable domain in full (rest from reference TRBV28 and TRBJ1-5): DVKVTQSSRYLVKRTGEKVFLECVQDMDHENMFWYRQDPGLGLRLIYFSYDVKMKEKGDIPEGYSVSREKKERFSLILESASTNQTSMYLCASSLDRGGQPQHFGDGTRLSIL.

This clone was observed a handful of times. The chain links TRBV10-1 to TRBJ2-3, with 7 bases matching TRBD2. After removal of 3 bases from V and 0 bases from J, the junction contained 12 bases not matched to a gene. The CDR3 runs 18 residues. CDR1 and CDR2 (germline): WNHNN, SYGVQD (reference sequence). The CDR3 sequence: CASSDGRAGGGSTDTQYF. In nucleotides, the CDR3 is TGCGCCAGCAGTGATGGAAGAGCTGGCGGGGGTAGCACAGATACGCAGTATTTT.

This clone was counted a few times. The chain recombines TRBV18 with TRBJ1-5; D is ambiguous. Deletions cut 3 bases from V and 6 bases from J, with 12 bases between. CDR1 and CDR2 (germline): KGHSH, LQKENI. The CDR3 is 14 amino acids. CDR3 coding DNA: TGTGCCAGCTCACCGGACGGACCAGGTCAGCCCCAGCATTTT. It is translated as CASSPDGPGQPQHF. Full variable domain (remainder filled in from reference TRBV18 and TRBJ1-5): NAGVMQNPRHLVRRRGQEARLRCSPMKGHSHVYWYRQLPEEGLKFMVYLQKENIIDESGMPKERFSAEFPKEGPSILRIQQVVRGDSAAYFCASSPDGPGQPQHFGDGTRLSIL.

The chain recombines TRBV10-1 with TRBJ2-2; D gene ambiguous. The CDR3 extends over 14 amino acids. Per the germline V gene, CDR1 is WNHNN and CDR2 is SYGVQD (reference sequence). V was shortened by 3 bases and J by 3 bases, with 8 bases between the two germline ends. The CDR3 DNA is TGCGCCAGCAGTGATGGCAGCCACACCGGGGAGCTGTTTTTT. Its translation: CASSDGSHTGELFF.

The chain combines TRBV28 with TRBJ1-2; D call uncertain. Germline V gene sequence: CDR1 MDHEN, CDR2 SYDVKM. Trimming removed 8 bases at V and 4 bases at J, with 8 bases between. The CDR3 spans 11 residues. The CDR3 reads CASAASYGYTF. DNA of the CDR3: TGTGCCAGCGCCGCGAGCTATGGCTACACCTTC.

The chain carries TRBV19 and TRBJ2-1; 15 bases match TRBD2. Germline V gene lookup returns CDR1 LNHDA and CDR2 SQIVND (reference sequence). V lost 4 bases and J lost 8; bases outside the gene matches: 9. This CDR3 comprises 17 residues. The CDR3 nucleotides read TGTGCCAGTAGTACCGGGACTAGCGGGGGGCCTCTTTATGAGCAGTTCTTC. This translates into CASSTGTSGGPLYEQFF. Together with reference TRBV19 and TRBJ2-1, the CDR3 gives the full variable domain: DGGITQSPKYLFRKEGQNVTLSCEQNLNHDAMYWYRQDPGQGLRLIYYSQIVNDFQKGDIAEGYSVSREKKESFPLTVTSAQKNPTAFYLCASSTGTSGGPLYEQFFGPGTRLTVL.